This T cell receptor (beta chain) was captured by sequencing in a study of control samples from healthy donors and cancer patients. This clone was counted a single time. Sequencing used immunoSEQ multiplex PCR; TCRdb keeps in-frame clones, though not all of them. The sample has some 130,000 clones; 75% to 95% are singletons. The CDR3 length is 12 residues. V was shortened by 5 bases and J by 5 bases, with 9 bases between the two germline ends. This rearrangement joins TRBV12-3 or TRBV12-4 to TRBJ1-1; D remains unclear. Specimen: blood. This clonotype was sampled from a man aged 35 to 55 in good health. The CDR3 reads CASSHSGTEAFF. The CDR3 nucleotides are TGTGCCAGCAGTCATAGCGGGACTGAAGCTTTCTTT.